The clone carrying this T cell receptor (beta chain) was recorded at least ten times. Its target is unknown. These data come from a study of early T cells in non-severe SARS-CoV-2 infection. General observations from the study: Missing private and CD4 specificities, VDJdb matching favored anti-spike CD8 responses.

Germline V gives CDR1 MGHRA, CDR2 YSYEKL. The V gene end was trimmed by 1 base and the J gene end by 2 bases; junction bases not matched to a gene: 12. This CDR3 has 18 residues. Attachment of unique molecular identifiers to individual cDNA molecules was performed. Each CDR3 protein gets one entry after TCRdb re-called the 5' RACE reads with MiXCR. The sample records around 57,000 distinct CDR3 sequences, over 7.5% being singletons. The clonotype comes from an adult who was a healthcare worker with PCR-confirmed SARS-CoV-2 infection or an uninfected control (not recorded which). Material: whole blood. The chain carries TRBV4-1 and TRBJ2-7, with 9 bases that match TRBD1. CDR3 amino acids: CASSQAHRDRVSTYEQYF. CDR3 in DNA: TGCGCCAGCAGCCAAGCCCACCGGGACAGGGTCTCGACCTACGAGCAGTACTTC.